The rows below give T cell receptor beta chains drawn from one sample of a study. TCRdb re-called the 5' RACE reads through MiXCR, storing one row per CDR3 protein. The table has roughly 64,000 distinct CDR3 sequences, approximately 23% seen once. Sequenced: memory CD4+ T cells sorted from a lymph node. The receptors stem from a female donor with breast cancer. The CDR3 runs from the conserved cysteine through the conserved F or W. D genes are given only for firm matches. Clone size is not always given. Where it is, it says once, few, many or a class for expanded clones.

clone_size j_call v_call d_call cdr3_nt cdr3_aa
medium-sized TRBJ2-7 TRBV7-2 . TGTGCCAGCAGCTCGTACAGGGAATACTACGAGCAGTACTTC CASSSYREYYEQYF
few TRBJ2-3 TRBV5-1 . TGCGCCAGCAGCTTGAGCTCAGATACGCAGTATTTT CASSLSSDTQYF
. TRBJ2-2 TRBV5-1 TRBD1 TGCGCCAGCAGCTTGGACAGGGGGACAGGGGACACCGGGGAGCTGTTTTTT CASSLDRGTGDTGELFF
. TRBJ1-2 TRBV5-6 TRBD1 TGTGCCAGCCTGCGGACAGGGGACCCCCAGTCGGGCTACACCTTC CASLRTGDPQSGYTF
few TRBJ2-7 TRBV28 TRBD2 TGTGCCAGCAGTTTGAGTAGCGGGGGTTCTTTCCCCTACGAGCAGTACTTC CASSLSSGGSFPYEQYF
. TRBJ1-1 TRBV10-3 . TGTGCCATCTCTCAGGTCGGCGGACATGAAGCTCTCTTT CAISQVGGHEALF
many TRBJ1-1 TRBV29-1 . TGCAGCGTTGTGCACGCGAGTAAGACTGAAGCTTTCTTT CSVVHASKTEAFF
. TRBJ1-2 TRBV30 . TGTGCCGCATCCCAATTTCGGTATGGCTACACCTTC CAASQFRYGYTF
few TRBJ1-1 TRBV9 . TGTGCCAGCAGCCCCAACGAGGGGCGGGCGGCTGAAGCTTTCTTT CASSPNEGRAAEAFF
. TRBJ2-3 TRBV20-1 . TGCAGTGCTAGAGATCGTCGGGGGCGGGGCACAGATACGCAGTATTTT CSARDRRGRGTDTQYF
. TRBJ2-5 TRBV7-9 TRBD2 TGTGCCAGCAGCCGGGGACTAGCATGGGAGACCCAGTACTTC CASSRGLAWETQYF
. TRBJ1-1 TRBV18 . TGTGCCAGCTCACCAAGTGAGGGAGGAATGAACACTGAAGCTTTCTTT CASSPSEGGMNTEAFF
few TRBJ1-1 TRBV5-1 . TGCGCCAGCAGCATGATGGGACAGAACACTGAAGCTTTCTTT CASSMMGQNTEAFF
many TRBJ2-5 TRBV15 . TGTGCCACCAGCAGGCCCACGGGAGCCCGGGAGACCCAGTACTTC CATSRPTGARETQYF
. TRBJ2-3 TRBV18 TRBD1 TGTGCCAGCTCACCCCGGGACAGGGGCACAGAGACGCAGTATTTT CASSPRDRGTETQYF
. TRBJ1-2 TRBV28 . TGTGCCAGCAGCTCCTCGGACCCTAACTATGGCTACACCTTC CASSSSDPNYGYTF
few TRBJ1-1 TRBV4-1 . TGCGCCAGCAGCCAAGTGGGATTTTGGGACACTGAAGCTTTCTTT CASSQVGFWDTEAFF
. TRBJ1-2 TRBV7-2 TRBD1 TGTGCCAGCAGCTTGGACCATGGGGACAGCTATGGCTACACCTTC CASSLDHGDSYGYTF
few TRBJ1-5 TRBV6-2/TRBV6-3 . TGTGCCAGCAGTTTCCCGCTCCATGACAGCAGTCAGCCCCAGCATTTT CASSFPLHDSSQPQHF
few TRBJ2-2 TRBV5-1 . TGCGCCAGCAGCATCTGGGATGTTGCCGGGGAGCTGTTTTTT CASSIWDVAGELFF
many TRBJ1-5 TRBV15 . TGTGCCACCAGCAGGGACAATCAGCCCCAGCATTTT CATSRDNQPQHF
many TRBJ1-1 TRBV20-1 TRBD1 TGCAGTTGCGACAGGGGGACGACTGAAGCTTTCTTT CSCDRGTTEAFF
few TRBJ1-5 TRBV12-3/TRBV12-4 . TGTGCCAGCAGAAAAGACAGTGATAATCAGCCCCAGCATTTT CASRKDSDNQPQHF
few TRBJ1-2 TRBV20-1 . TGCAGTGCTAGCTCCCAGGGGAACTATGGCTACACCTTC CSASSQGNYGYTF
. TRBJ2-5 TRBV11-3 . TGTGCCAGCAGCCGAGGGGACCGTGGGGAGACCCAGTACTTC CASSRGDRGETQYF
. TRBJ1-1 TRBV5-1 . TGCGCCTCTGGCTTAGGCAAGGTGAACACTGAAGCTTTCTTT CASGLGKVNTEAFF
few TRBJ1-1 TRBV5-6 TRBD1 TGTGCCAGCAGTTCCCAGGGGGAAGCCATGAACACTGAAGCTTTCTTT CASSSQGEAMNTEAFF
few TRBJ2-1 TRBV5-6 . TGTGCCAGCAGCTTAGGCGAAAACGAACTAGGCTCCTACAATGAGCAGTTCTTC CASSLGENELGSYNEQFF
many TRBJ2-3 TRBV10-3 . TGTGCCATCAGCGACGGTACTAGGACAGATACGCAGTATTTT CAISDGTRTDTQYF
. TRBJ1-3 TRBV7-9 . TGTGCCAGCAGCTCGTCCCTCGTCTCTGGAAACACCTTATATTTT CASSSSLVSGNTLYF
. TRBJ1-2 TRBV7-3 . TGTGCCAGCAGCACACACCGGGAGGGAGGCTATGGCTACACCTTC CASSTHREGGYGYTF
few TRBJ2-1 TRBV7-9 . TGTGCCAGCGGGAGAGAATACAATGAGCAGTTCTTC CASGREYNEQFF
. TRBJ1-2 TRBV20-1 . TGCAGTGCTAGGATCCCGGGGGGCTATGGCTACACCTTC CSARIPGGYGYTF
few TRBJ1-1 TRBV30 TRBD1 TGTGCCGGAAATACAGGGGGGTTAGGCACTGAAGCTTTCTTT CAGNTGGLGTEAFF
once TRBJ2-5 TRBV20-1 . TGCAGTGCTCCAAGGACAGAGTTAGGGACCCAGTACTTC CSAPRTELGTQYF
few TRBJ2-7 TRBV6-1 . TGTGCCAGCAGTGAAGGAGACAGCTATCCCTACGAGCAGTACTTC CASSEGDSYPYEQYF
. TRBJ1-1 TRBV7-9 . TGTGCCAGCAGCCCGTCGGGCGGCACTGAAGCTTTCTTT CASSPSGGTEAFF
. TRBJ2-7 TRBV15 TRBD2 TGTGCCACCAGCAGAGAGACTAGCGGGCTGGAAGAGCAGTACTTC CATSRETSGLEEQYF
. TRBJ2-7 TRBV6-5 . TGCGCCAGCAGTCCCCGGACAGATACCTACGAGCAGTACTTC CASSPRTDTYEQYF
many TRBJ1-2 TRBV9 . TGTGCCAGCAGCGGCGCCGGGACACCCGCTAACTATGGCTACACCTTC CASSGAGTPANYGYTF
. TRBJ2-7 TRBV5-1 . TGCGCCAGCAGCACCTTGGAGGGATCCTACGAGCAGTACTTC CASSTLEGSYEQYF
many TRBJ1-1 TRBV20-1 . TGCAGTGCCCTTCGGGCGCAAGACACTGAAGCTTTCTTT CSALRAQDTEAFF
few TRBJ2-3 TRBV6-6 . TGTGCCAGCAGTTACACCGAATTTACAGATACGCAGTATTTT CASSYTEFTDTQYF
many TRBJ2-2 TRBV5-1 TRBD1 TGCGCCAGCAGCTTGACAGGGGACACCGGGGAGCTGTTTTTT CASSLTGDTGELFF
. TRBJ2-1 TRBV20-1 . TGCAGTGCTAGGGGTAGCGGTAAAGGAGAGCAGTTCTTC CSARGSGKGEQFF
few TRBJ2-1 TRBV27 TRBD2 TGTGCCAGCAGTCCCCCTGGACTAGCGGGAGGGAATGAGCAGTTCTTC CASSPPGLAGGNEQFF
many TRBJ2-5 TRBV5-6 TRBD2 TGTGCCAGCAGCAACTCCGGGACTAGCGGGTTACAAGAGACCCAGTACTTC CASSNSGTSGLQETQYF
. TRBJ2-5 TRBV5-6 . TGTGCCAGCAGCCACACATCGGCCAAGACCCAGTACTTC CASSHTSAKTQYF
. TRBJ1-1 TRBV14 . TGTGCCAGCAGCCAAGAACGAAAGGGGACTGAAGCTTTCTTT CASSQERKGTEAFF
few TRBJ1-1 TRBV7-2 . TGTGCCAGCAGGTCCTCGGCAAACACTGAAGCTTTCTTT CASRSSANTEAFF
few TRBJ1-2 TRBV28 TRBD1 TGTGCCAGCAGTTCAACTAAGGGACAGCTCCACTATGGCTACACCTTC CASSSTKGQLHYGYTF
few TRBJ2-7 TRBV3-1 . TGTGCCAGCAGCCAAGAATCCGGGACCGAGTACTTC CASSQESGTEYF
. TRBJ1-1 TRBV6-5 . TGTGCCAGCAGCGCCCCCACGGGACCGATGGAAGCTTTCTTT CASSAPTGPMEAFF
few TRBJ2-3 TRBV12-3/TRBV12-4 TRBD2 TGTGCCAGCATTAAAACTAGCGGCGCCTTTACAGATACGCAGTATTTT CASIKTSGAFTDTQYF